The clone carrying this TCR beta chain was seen more than once but under ten times. As yet, its antigen is unknown. The sample is drawn from a study of T-cell reconstitution after alpha-beta-depleted transplantation in children. The study's findings and limits: The high TCRbeta diversity at day 60 in some patients came from surviving recipient T cells and thymic progenitors. T-cell numbers and diversity, one year after transplant, stemmed largely from T cells that were newly produced. Expanded graft clones numbering several hundred reportedly gave rise to alpha-beta T cells about two months after transplant.

CDR3 length equals 14 residues. Germline values: CDR1 MGHDK, CDR2 SYGVNS. The junction had 8 bases not matched to a gene; V was cut back by 7 bases and J by 5 bases. Unique molecular identifiers featured in how the TCRbeta library was prepared. Each CDR3 protein gets one entry after TCRdb re-called the PCR reads with MiXCR. This table holds 490,000 or so distinct CDR3 sequences, 10% found once. Sequenced here: PBMCs, sampled before TCRalphabeta/CD19-depleted stem cell transplant. The sequence was collected from a child aged 2 to 15 with inherited bone marrow failure, due to receive a stem cell transplant. The chain combines TRBV25-1 with TRBJ2-3; TRBD2 aligns across 8 bases. CDR3 residues: CASTETSGLDTQYF. CDR3 nucleotide sequence: TGTGCCAGCACGGAAACTAGCGGCCTAGATACGCAGTATTTT.